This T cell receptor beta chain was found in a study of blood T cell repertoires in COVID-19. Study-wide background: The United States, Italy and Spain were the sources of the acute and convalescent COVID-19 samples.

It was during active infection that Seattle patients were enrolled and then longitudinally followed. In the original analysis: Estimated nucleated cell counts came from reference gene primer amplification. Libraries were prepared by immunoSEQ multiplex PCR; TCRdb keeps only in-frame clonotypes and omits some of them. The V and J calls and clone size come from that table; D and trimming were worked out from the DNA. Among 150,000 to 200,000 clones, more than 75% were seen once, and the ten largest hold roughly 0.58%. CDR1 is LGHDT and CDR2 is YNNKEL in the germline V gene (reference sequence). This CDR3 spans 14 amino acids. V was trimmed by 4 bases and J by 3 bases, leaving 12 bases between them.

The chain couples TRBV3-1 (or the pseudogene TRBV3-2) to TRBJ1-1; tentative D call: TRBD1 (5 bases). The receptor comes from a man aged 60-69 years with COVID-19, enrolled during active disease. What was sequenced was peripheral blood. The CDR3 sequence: CASSPTGPDTEAFF. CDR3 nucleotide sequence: TGTGCCAGCAGCCCAACAGGTCCGGACACTGAAGCTTTCTTT.